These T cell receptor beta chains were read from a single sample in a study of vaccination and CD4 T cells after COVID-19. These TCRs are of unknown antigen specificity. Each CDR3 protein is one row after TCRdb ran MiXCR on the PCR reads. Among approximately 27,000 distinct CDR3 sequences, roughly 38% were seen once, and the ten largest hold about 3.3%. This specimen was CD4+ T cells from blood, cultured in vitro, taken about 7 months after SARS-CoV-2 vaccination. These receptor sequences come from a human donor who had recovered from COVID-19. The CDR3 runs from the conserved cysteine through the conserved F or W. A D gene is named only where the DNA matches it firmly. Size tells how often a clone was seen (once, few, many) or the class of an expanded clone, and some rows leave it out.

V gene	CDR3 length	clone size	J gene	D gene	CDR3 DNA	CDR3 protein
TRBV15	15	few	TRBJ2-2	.	TGTGCCACCAGCCCGAAGAGGGGTTCCACCGGGGAGCTGTTTTTT	CATSPKRGSTGELFF
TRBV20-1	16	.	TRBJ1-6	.	TGCAGTGCTAGAGTTGGAGATGAGGGGTTGGATTCACCCCTCCACTTT	CSARVGDEGLDSPLHF
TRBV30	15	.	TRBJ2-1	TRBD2	TGTGCCTGGAGTGTACCGGGAGGGCCCGGCAATGAGCAGTTCTTC	CAWSVPGGPGNEQFF
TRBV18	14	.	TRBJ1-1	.	TGTGCCAGCTCACCAATCGACCCTGGCACTGAAGCTTTCTTT	CASSPIDPGTEAFF
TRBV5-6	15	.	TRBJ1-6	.	TGTGCCAGCAGCTTCTTAGGGATTAACGATTCACCCCTCCACTTT	CASSFLGINDSPLHF
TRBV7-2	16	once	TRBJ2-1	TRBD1	TGTGCCAGCAGCCCAACCCCTAGGACAGGGAGGAGTGAGCAGTTCTTC	CASSPTPRTGRSEQFF
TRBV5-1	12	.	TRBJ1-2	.	TGCGCCAGCAGCGTGAATAATAGGGGCTACACCTTC	CASSVNNRGYTF
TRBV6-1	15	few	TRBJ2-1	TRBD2	TGTGCCAGCAGCCGAGCGGGAGGGCCTAACAATGAGCAGTTCTTC	CASSRAGGPNNEQFF
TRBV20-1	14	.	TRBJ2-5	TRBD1	TGCAGTGCTCCCAAGACAGGGCGGCAAGAGACCCAGTACTTC	CSAPKTGRQETQYF
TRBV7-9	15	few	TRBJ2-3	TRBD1	TGTGCCAGCAGCCCGGGGACAGCTAGCACAGATACGCAGTATTTT	CASSPGTASTDTQYF
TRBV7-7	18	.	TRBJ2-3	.	TGTGCTAGCAGCCCGGATACTGGGGGGCTTTCTAGCACAGATACGCAGTATTTT	CASSPDTGGLSSTDTQYF
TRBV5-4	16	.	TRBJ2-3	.	TGTGCCAGCAGCTTGGTAATAGCGCCATCCACAGATACGCAGTATTTT	CASSLVIAPSTDTQYF
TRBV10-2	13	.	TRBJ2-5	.	TGCGCCAGCAGTGCCGGGAGAGATCTAGACCAGTACTTC	CASSAGRDLDQYF
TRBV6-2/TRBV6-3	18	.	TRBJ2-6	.	TGTGCCAGCAGTTACGCTTCGACAGGTATCTCTGGGGCCAACGTCCTGACTTTC	CASSYASTGISGANVLTF
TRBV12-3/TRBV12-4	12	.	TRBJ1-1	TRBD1	TGTGCCAGCAGAAGTGGGACAGTTGAAGCTTTCTTT	CASRSGTVEAFF
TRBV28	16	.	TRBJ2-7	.	TGTGCCAGCAGCCACGGGTTAATGGCCTACTCATACGAGCAGTACTTC	CASSHGLMAYSYEQYF
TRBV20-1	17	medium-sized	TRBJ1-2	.	TGCAGTGCTAGAGATCCCCGGGGTGCAGGGTTCAACTATGGCTACACCTTC	CSARDPRGAGFNYGYTF
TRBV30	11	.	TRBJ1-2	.	TGTGCCTGGAGTGCTAACTATGGCTACACCTTC	CAWSANYGYTF
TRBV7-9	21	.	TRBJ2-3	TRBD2	TGTGCCAGCAGCTTAGCAGCTTTTAGCGGGAGGGGACACTCTAGCACAGATACGCAGTATTTT	CASSLAAFSGRGHSSTDTQYF
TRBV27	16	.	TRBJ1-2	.	TGTGCCAGCAGTTTAACAGGCGGGCAGGGCGTCTATGGCTACACCTTC	CASSLTGGQGVYGYTF
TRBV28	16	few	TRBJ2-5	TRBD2	TGTGCCAGCAGGGGTCGTGCGGGAGGGTACCAAGAGACCCAGTACTTC	CASRGRAGGYQETQYF
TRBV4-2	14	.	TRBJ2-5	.	TGTGCCAGCAGCCAAGAACGGGGCCAAGAGACCCAGTACTTC	CASSQERGQETQYF
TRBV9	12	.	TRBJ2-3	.	TGTGCCAGCAGCATAACCACAGATACGCAGTATTTT	CASSITTDTQYF
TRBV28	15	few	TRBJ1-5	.	TGTGCCAGCAGATCCCCCGGGATTGGACGGGGGCCCCAGCATTTT	CASRSPGIGRGPQHF
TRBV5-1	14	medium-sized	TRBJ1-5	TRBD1	TGCGCCAGCAGTACCGGGACAGGGGTCCAGCCCCAGCATTTT	CASSTGTGVQPQHF
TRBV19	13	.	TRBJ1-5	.	TGTGCCAGTAGTCCAGGGAACAATCAGCCCCAGCATTTT	CASSPGNNQPQHF
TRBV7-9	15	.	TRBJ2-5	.	TGTGCCAGCAGCTTTCAGGGAACCCACCAAGAGACCCAGTACTTC	CASSFQGTHQETQYF
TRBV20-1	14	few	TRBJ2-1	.	TGCAGTGCTAGAGAGCGGTGGAGAGACAATGAGCAGTTCTTC	CSARERWRDNEQFF
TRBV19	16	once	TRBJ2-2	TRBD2	TGTGCCAGTAGTATAGAACTAGCGCGCGGTGTCGGGGAGCTGTTTTTT	CASSIELARGVGELFF
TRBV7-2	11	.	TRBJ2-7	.	TGTGCCAGCAGCTTCTCCTACGAGCAGTACTTC	CASSFSYEQYF
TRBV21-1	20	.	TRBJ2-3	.	TGTGCCAGCAGCAAATTGGGCATCGGTGGCCCGTTATACCGCACAGATACGCAGTATTTT	CASSKLGIGGPLYRTDTQYF
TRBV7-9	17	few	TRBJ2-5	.	TGTGCCAGCAGCTCCCCCCCCCGGGAGCCCGACCAAGAGACCCAGTACTTC	CASSSPPREPDQETQYF
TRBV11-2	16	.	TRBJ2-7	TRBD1	TGTGCCAGCAGCTTATCGTTCGGGACAGGGGACTACGAGCAGTACTTC	CASSLSFGTGDYEQYF
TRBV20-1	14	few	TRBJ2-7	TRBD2	TGCAGTGCTACGGGACTAGCGGGAGTGAGGGAGCAGTACTTC	CSATGLAGVREQYF
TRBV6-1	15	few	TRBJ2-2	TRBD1	TGTGCCAGCAGATGGGACAGGGGGCGCCCCGGGGAGCTGTTTTTT	CASRWDRGRPGELFF
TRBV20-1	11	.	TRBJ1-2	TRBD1	TGCAGTGCTACTGACAGGGCTGGCTACACCTTC	CSATDRAGYTF
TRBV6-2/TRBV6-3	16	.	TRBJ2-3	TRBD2	TGTGCCAGCAGTCCCGATGGCGGGAGGGGGAAGGGTACGCAGTATTTT	CASSPDGGRGKGTQYF
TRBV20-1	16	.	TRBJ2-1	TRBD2	TGCAGTGCTAGAGATAGGATAGCGGGAGTATTGGATGAGCAGTTCTTC	CSARDRIAGVLDEQFF
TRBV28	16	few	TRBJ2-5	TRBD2	TGTGCCAGCAGTTTCTCCGTAGCGGGAGCAGGGGAGACCCAGTACTTC	CASSFSVAGAGETQYF
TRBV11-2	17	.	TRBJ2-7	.	TGTGCCAGCAGCTTAGTCCCCGGGACCCCTGTCCTCTACGAGCAGTACTTC	CASSLVPGTPVLYEQYF